A selection of T cell receptor beta chains follows, all from one sample in a study of spatial heterogeneity in lung cancer. TCRdb re-called the 5' RACE reads through MiXCR, storing one row per CDR3 protein. This sample has roughly 40,000 distinct CDR3 sequences, with approximately 7% found just once. The sequencing used PBMCs, collected at surgery. The source of these receptors is a female donor with early-stage non-small cell lung cancer. Each CDR3 is given with its conserved first and last residue. Each record gives: V gene, clone size, D gene, J gene, CDR3 protein, CDR3 DNA. A D gene is named only where the DNA matches it firmly. The size field is filled for only some rows; it gives once, few, many or a size class.

TRBV7-2	many	TRBD1	TRBJ2-1	CASSLAGTGVPFEQFF	TGTGCCAGCAGCTTAGCGGGGACAGGGGTCCCTTTTGAGCAGTTCTTC
TRBV18	many	NA	TRBJ1-5	CASSTGWSNQPQHF	TGTGCCAGCTCAACAGGGTGGAGCAATCAGCCCCAGCATTTT
TRBV29-1	NA	NA	TRBJ2-3	CSVARGDSTDTQYF	TGCAGCGTTGCTAGAGGGGACAGCACAGATACGCAGTATTTT
TRBV7-9	NA	NA	TRBJ1-1	CASSQTGENTEAFF	TGTGCCAGCAGTCAGACTGGGGAGAACACTGAAGCTTTCTTT
TRBV7-2	medium-sized	TRBD1	TRBJ1-6	CASRRGTGDSPLHF	TGTGCCAGCAGGCGAGGGACAGGGGATTCACCCCTCCACTTT
TRBV5-1	few	NA	TRBJ1-2	CASSLKDNYGYTF	TGCGCCAGCAGCTTAAAGGATAACTATGGCTACACCTTC
TRBV10-3	many	TRBD1	TRBJ2-7	CAINPGQGSYEQYF	TGTGCCATCAATCCGGGACAGGGGTCCTACGAGCAGTACTTC
TRBV5-1	many	TRBD1	TRBJ2-7	CASSFTGQGTWYF	TGCGCCAGCAGCTTCACGGGACAGGGGACCTGGTACTTC
TRBV28	many	NA	TRBJ1-2	CASSFRGLGYTF	TGTGCCAGCAGTTTTCGGGGGCTTGGCTACACCTTC
TRBV18	few	NA	TRBJ1-1	CASSETMGEAFF	TGTGCCAGCTCCGAAACAATGGGAGAAGCTTTCTTT
TRBV11-2	many	NA	TRBJ2-1	CASSLTGNEQFF	TGTGCCAGCAGCTTAACAGGGAATGAGCAGTTCTTC
TRBV7-3	many	NA	TRBJ2-2	CASSPQGPNTGELFF	TGTGCCAGCAGCCCCCAGGGCCCGAACACCGGGGAGCTGTTTTTT
TRBV20-1	many	NA	TRBJ2-7	CSAIQVAGAYEQYF	TGCAGTGCTATACAGGTGGCTGGGGCCTACGAGCAGTACTTC
TRBV5-1	NA	TRBD2	TRBJ2-5	CASSLRPGLAGEETQYF	TGCGCCAGCAGCTTGAGGCCCGGACTAGCGGGGGAAGAGACCCAGTACTTC
TRBV11-2	NA	NA	TRBJ2-7	CASSFDTYEQYF	TGTGCCAGCAGCTTCGATACCTACGAGCAGTACTTC
TRBV3-1	NA	TRBD1	TRBJ2-4	CASSLPNRQGAKNIQYF	TGTGCCAGCAGCCTCCCGAATAGACAGGGCGCCAAAAACATTCAGTACTTC
TRBV28	many	NA	TRBJ2-3	CASSLVRFTQYF	TGTGCCAGCAGTTTAGTCAGGTTTACGCAGTATTTT